This T cell receptor beta chain derives from a study of T-cell reconstitution after alpha-beta-depleted transplantation in children (dated by TCRdb to 2016 to 2017). With respect to the entire study: Using TCR repertoire profiling, the study followed T-cell immune reconstitution in a quantitative way in children after TCRalphabeta/CD19-depleted allogeneic hematopoietic cell transplantation. What the work shows at the level of the full study, not this receptor alone: In some patients, the high TCRbeta diversity seen at day 60 was put down to recipient T cells and intrathymic progenitors that had survived conditioning. Over the following months the frequencies of hyperexpanded clones went down, and after one year T-cell counts and TCRbeta diversity were mostly credited to newly produced T cells. The apparently early recovery of alphabetaT-cell counts about two months after transplant reportedly depended on only several hundred rapidly expanded clones that came from non-depleted graft cells.

The library was produced with PCR. Sequencing was performed on an Illumina HiSeq 2500. Molecular barcoding was employed in the preparation of TCR libraries, with unique molecular identifiers being used to normalize TCRbeta repertoire quantification. TCRdb reprocessing: public reads trimmed at Q25 with fastp, clones called with MiXCR, in-frame beta chains kept. Under each unique CDR3 protein, matching rows form one entry showing the most common genes and DNA. The sample table lists about 97,000 distinct CDR3 sequences, about 7.5% of them with a count of one. In total, the top ten clones hold 15% to 20% of the sample. For CDR1 and CDR2, the germline V gene lists MDHEN and SYDVKM. The germline ends are 13 bases apart after V is trimmed by 4 bases and J by 1 base. From cysteine to phenylalanine, the CDR3 is 15 amino acids long. The kept DNA is CDR3 alone, 45 bases in frame from the first base. The meaning of the sample's treatment or condition label: allogeneic hematopoietic cell transplantation with graft depleted of TCRalphabeta T cells and CD19 B cells. The children who served as transplant recipients had been given grafts of TCRalphabeta/CD19-depleted allogeneic hematopoietic cells.

In regard to this clonotype: The antigen it recognizes is unknown. Qualities for individual bases were not recorded, and no much larger clone is one base off.

The rearrangement combines TRBV28 with TRBJ2-5; no D segment can be confidently identified. The sample was PBMCs, taken before TCRalphabeta/CD19-depleted stem cell transplant. The clonotype was recovered from a boy aged 2 to 9 with acute lymphoblastic leukemia, due to receive a stem cell transplant. For the CDR3, the sequence is CASSWGSSLQETQYF. The nucleotide sequence is given as TGTGCCAGCAGTTGGGGAAGCAGTCTCCAAGAGACCCAGTACTTC.